The next 10 T cell receptor beta chains were all read from a single sample in a study of response to subunit inactivated influenza vaccine (dated by TCRdb to between 2017 and 2018). The library came from RT-PCR. The run used an Illumina HiSeq 2500. The public reads were reanalyzed by TCRdb: fastp trimming at Q25, MiXCR alignment, in-frame beta chains only. Every entry covers one CDR3 protein and lists the most common genes and DNA from its rows. Counted in this sample were approximately 310,000 distinct CDR3 sequences; 20% to 25% of them appeared once. Clones ranked in the top ten supply roughly a tenth of the sample. The input for sequencing was PBMCs from blood, taken about 20 months after vaccination. The receptor set was obtained from a man aged 50-75 years who received an inactivated influenza vaccine. Donor details come from another sample of the same person, matched by shared clones.

The chain carries TRBV12-3 or TRBV12-4 and TRBJ2-1; TRBD2 matches 13 bases. Losses at the gene ends were 10 bases for V and 4 bases for J; bases not matched to a gene: 4. The CDR3 covers 14 residues. The CDR3 region is CANALAGGYNEQFF. The CDR3, as DNA: TGTGCCAATGCACTAGCGGGGGGGTACAATGAGCAGTTCTTC.

The CDR3 nucleotides are TGTGCCAGCAGTTTAAATCGAGGCCATGGCTACACCTTC. Its protein product is CASSLNRGHGYTF. The V gene is TRBV12-3 or TRBV12-4, the J gene TRBJ1-2; D not resolved. The CDR3 has 13 residues. V gave up 2 bases and J gave up 6 bases, with 10 bases separating them.

This clonotype was seen only a few times. Here the CDR3 reads CSARGAAGSSYEQYF. CDR3 DNA sequence: TGCAGTGCTAGGGGAGCAGCGGGAAGCTCCTACGAGCAGTACTTC. The rearrangement uses TRBV20-1 and TRBJ2-7, with 7 bases aligning to TRBD2. The CDR3 runs 15 residues. From germline, CDR1 is DFQATT and CDR2 SNEGSKA (reference sequence). The V and J ends lost 3 bases and 0 bases, in that order; junction bases with no gene match: 8.

This clonotype occurred a few times. The V call is TRBV3-1, the J call TRBJ2-1; D uncertain. The germline V gene has CDR1 LGHDT and CDR2 YNNKEL (reference sequence). CDR3 length: 17 amino acids. Trimming left V 4 bases short and J 0 bases short, with 16 bases between. CDR3 residues: CASSPRLGTGSYNEQFF. The CDR3 region has the DNA TGTGCCAGCAGCCCCCGTTTGGGCACGGGCTCCTACAATGAGCAGTTCTTC.

This rearrangement joins TRBV18 to TRBJ2-7; D may match TRBD1 or TRBD2 (6 bases each). The V gene lost 0 bases and the J gene lost 4 bases, with 13 bases spanning the gap. Germline assignment: CDR1 KGHSH and CDR2 LQKENI. This CDR3 is 15 amino acids long. CDR3: CASSPPRPGAYEQYF. The DNA of the CDR3 is TGTGCCAGCTCACCACCCCGTCCGGGGGCGTACGAGCAGTACTTC.

This clonotype has just a few counts. The rearrangement links TRBV6-2 or TRBV6-3 to TRBJ1-1; D is unresolved. Germline CDR1 MNHEY, CDR2 SVGEGT. This CDR3 comprises 16 residues. The ends were cut back, 1 base at V and 0 bases at J, with 12 bases in the middle. CDR3 nucleotides: TGTGCCAGCAGTTACTACCCACGAATTATGAACACTGAAGCTTTCTTT. This sequence encodes CASSYYPRIMNTEAFF.

This chain joins TRBV10-2 and TRBJ2-3, with 10 bases fitting TRBD2. With V trimmed by 8 bases and J by 5 bases, 10 bases remained unmatched. The CDR3 contains 15 residues. Germline-derived CDR1 and CDR2 are WSHSY and SAAADI. CDR3: CASWESGGAEDTQYF. The CDR3 nucleotides are TGCGCCAGCTGGGAAAGCGGGGGGGCCGAAGATACGCAGTATTTT.

This clonotype was picked up a small number of times. This chain links TRBV4-3 with TRBJ1-1; 7 bases are a match to TRBD1. CDR1 and CDR2 from the germline V gene are LGHNA and YSLEER. After removal of 1 base from V and 0 bases from J, the junction contained 11 bases not matched to a gene. The length of the CDR3 is 18 residues. The CDR3 loop reads CASSQGTGGGRMNTEAFF. DNA of the CDR3: TGCGCCAGCAGCCAAGGAACGGGAGGGGGCCGGATGAACACTGAAGCTTTCTTT.

This clonotype came up a few times. The chain joins TRBV4-3 to TRBJ1-1; D remains unclear. Per the germline V gene, CDR1 is LGHNA and CDR2 is YSLEER. V lost 0 bases and J lost 3, with 14 bases in between. The CDR3 contains 16 residues. CDR3 bases: TGCGCCAGCAGCCAAGATGGGAGTTACGGAGACACTGAAGCTTTCTTT. It encodes CASSQDGSYGDTEAFF.

This clonotype was picked up a small number of times. The chain links TRBV20-1 to TRBJ2-7; a possible D gene is TRBD2 (6 bases). V lost 0 bases, J lost 2 bases, and 17 bases lay in between. This CDR3 is built from 16 residues. CDR1 is DFQATT, CDR2 SNEGSKA, per germline (reference sequence). This CDR3 is CSARDSVGSPTYEQYF. CDR3 nucleotides: TGCAGTGCTAGAGATTCAGTCGGGAGCCCAACCTACGAGCAGTACTTC.